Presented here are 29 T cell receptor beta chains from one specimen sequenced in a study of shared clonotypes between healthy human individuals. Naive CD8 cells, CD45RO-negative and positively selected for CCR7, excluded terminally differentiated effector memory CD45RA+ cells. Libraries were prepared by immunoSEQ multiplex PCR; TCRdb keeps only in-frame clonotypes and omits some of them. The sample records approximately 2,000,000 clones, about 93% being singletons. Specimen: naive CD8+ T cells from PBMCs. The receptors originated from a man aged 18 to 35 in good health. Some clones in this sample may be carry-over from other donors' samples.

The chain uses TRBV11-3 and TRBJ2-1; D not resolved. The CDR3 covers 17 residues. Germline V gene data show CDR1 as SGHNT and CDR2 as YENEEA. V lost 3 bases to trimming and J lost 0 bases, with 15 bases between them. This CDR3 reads CASSLSSAARSYNEQFF. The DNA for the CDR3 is TGTGCCAGCAGCTTGTCTTCGGCTGCTCGCTCCTACAATGAGCAGTTCTTC.

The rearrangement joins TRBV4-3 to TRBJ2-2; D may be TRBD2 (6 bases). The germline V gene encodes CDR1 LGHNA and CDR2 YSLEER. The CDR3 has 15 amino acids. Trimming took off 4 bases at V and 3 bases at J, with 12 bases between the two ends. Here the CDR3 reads CASSPQWGDTGELFF. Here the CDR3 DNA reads TGCGCCAGCAGCCCCCAATGGGGGGACACCGGGGAGCTGTTTTTT.

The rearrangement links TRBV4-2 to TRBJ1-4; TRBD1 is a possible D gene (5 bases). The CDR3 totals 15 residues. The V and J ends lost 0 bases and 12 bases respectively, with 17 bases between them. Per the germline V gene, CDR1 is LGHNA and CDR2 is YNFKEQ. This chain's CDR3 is CASSQDRAGRLELFF. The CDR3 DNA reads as TGTGCCAGCAGCCAAGATCGGGCAGGGAGGTTGGAACTGTTTTTT.

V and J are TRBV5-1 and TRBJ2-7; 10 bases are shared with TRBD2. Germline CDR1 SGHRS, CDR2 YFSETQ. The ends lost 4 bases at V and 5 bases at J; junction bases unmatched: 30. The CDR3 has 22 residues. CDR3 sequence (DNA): TGCGCCAGCAGCCGGCCCATAGAGGGGCCGTCTAGCGGGAGCCAGCTATTGGACGAGCAGTACTTC. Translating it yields CASSRPIEGPSSGSQLLDEQYF.

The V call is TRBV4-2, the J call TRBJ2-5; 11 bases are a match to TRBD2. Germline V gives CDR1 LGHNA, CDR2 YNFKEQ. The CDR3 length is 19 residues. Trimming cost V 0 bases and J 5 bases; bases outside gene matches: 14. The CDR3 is CASSQERVLAGAGTETQYF. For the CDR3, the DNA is TGTGCCAGCAGCCAAGAAAGGGTACTAGCGGGAGCCGGGACGGAGACCCAGTACTTC.

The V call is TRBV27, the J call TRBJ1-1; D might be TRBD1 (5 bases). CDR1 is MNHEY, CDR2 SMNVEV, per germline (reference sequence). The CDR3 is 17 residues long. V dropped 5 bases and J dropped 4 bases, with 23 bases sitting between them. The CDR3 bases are TGTGCCAGCAGTCGGGCCCCTGGCCAGGGCTCTCCCACTGAAGCTTTCTTT. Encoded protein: CASSRAPGQGSPTEAFF.

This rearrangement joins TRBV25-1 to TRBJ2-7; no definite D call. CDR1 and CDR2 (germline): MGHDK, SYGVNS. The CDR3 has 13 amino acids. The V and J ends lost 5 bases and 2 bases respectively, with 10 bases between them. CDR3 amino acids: CASSSYGAYEQYF. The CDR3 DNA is TGTGCCAGCAGTTCCTATGGGGCCTACGAGCAGTACTTC.

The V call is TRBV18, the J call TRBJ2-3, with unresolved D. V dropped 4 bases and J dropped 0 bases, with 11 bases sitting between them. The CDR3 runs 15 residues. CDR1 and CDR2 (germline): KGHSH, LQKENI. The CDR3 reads CASSQTLFSTDTQYF. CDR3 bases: TGTGCCAGCTCACAAACCCTGTTTAGCACAGATACGCAGTATTTT.

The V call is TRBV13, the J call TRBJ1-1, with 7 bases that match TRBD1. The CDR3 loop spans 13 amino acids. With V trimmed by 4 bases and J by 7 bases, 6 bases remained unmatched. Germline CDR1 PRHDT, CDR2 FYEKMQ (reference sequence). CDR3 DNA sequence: TGTGCCAGCAGCTCCCCACAGGGGATTGAAGCTTTCTTT. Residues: CASSSPQGIEAFF. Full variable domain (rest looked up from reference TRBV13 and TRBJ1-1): AAGVIQSPRHLIKEKRETATLKCYPIPRHDTVYWYQQGPGQDPQFLISFYEKMQSDKGSIPDRFSAQQFSDYHSELNMSSLELGDSALYFCASSSPQGIEAFFGQGTRLTVV.

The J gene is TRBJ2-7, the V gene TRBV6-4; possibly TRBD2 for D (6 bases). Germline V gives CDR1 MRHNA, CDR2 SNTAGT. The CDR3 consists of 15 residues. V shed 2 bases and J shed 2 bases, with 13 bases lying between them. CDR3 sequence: CASSDVRRVAYEQYF. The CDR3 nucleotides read TGTGCCAGCAGTGACGTCCGGAGGGTCGCCTACGAGCAGTACTTC.

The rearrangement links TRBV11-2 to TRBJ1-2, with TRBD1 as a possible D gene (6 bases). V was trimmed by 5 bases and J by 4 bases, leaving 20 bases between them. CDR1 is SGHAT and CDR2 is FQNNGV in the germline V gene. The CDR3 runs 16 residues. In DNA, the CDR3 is TGTGCCAGCAGCCCCCGAGGGGGGGCGAGCGGCTATGGCTACACCTTC. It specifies CASSPRGGASGYGYTF.

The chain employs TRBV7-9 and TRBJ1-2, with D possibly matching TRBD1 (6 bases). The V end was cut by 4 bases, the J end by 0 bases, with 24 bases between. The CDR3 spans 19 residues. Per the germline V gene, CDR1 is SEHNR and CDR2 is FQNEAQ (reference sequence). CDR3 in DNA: TGTGCCAGCAGCTCCATCGGTGGGGGGGGCCGACCTCCTAACTATGGCTACACCTTC. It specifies CASSSIGGGGRPPNYGYTF.

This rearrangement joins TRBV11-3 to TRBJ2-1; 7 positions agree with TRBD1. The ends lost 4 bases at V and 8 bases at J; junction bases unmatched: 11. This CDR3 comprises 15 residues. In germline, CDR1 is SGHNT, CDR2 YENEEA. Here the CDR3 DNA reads TGTGCCAGCAGCTCGGGACAGACCCATTGGGATGAGCAGTTCTTC. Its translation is CASSSGQTHWDEQFF. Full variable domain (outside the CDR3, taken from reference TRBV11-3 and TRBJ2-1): EAGVVQSPRYKIIEKKQPVAFWCNPISGHNTLYWYLQNLGQGPELLIRYENEEAVDDSQLPKDRFSAERLKGVDSTLKIQPAELGDSAVYLCASSSGQTHWDEQFFGPGTRLTVL.

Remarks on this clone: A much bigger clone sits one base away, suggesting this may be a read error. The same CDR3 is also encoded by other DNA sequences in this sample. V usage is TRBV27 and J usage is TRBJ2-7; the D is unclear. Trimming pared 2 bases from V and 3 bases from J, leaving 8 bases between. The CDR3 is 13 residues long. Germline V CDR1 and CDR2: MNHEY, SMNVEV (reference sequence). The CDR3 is CASSLGRNYEQYF. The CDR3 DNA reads TGTGCCAGCAGTTTAGGCAGGAACTACGAGCAGTACTTC.

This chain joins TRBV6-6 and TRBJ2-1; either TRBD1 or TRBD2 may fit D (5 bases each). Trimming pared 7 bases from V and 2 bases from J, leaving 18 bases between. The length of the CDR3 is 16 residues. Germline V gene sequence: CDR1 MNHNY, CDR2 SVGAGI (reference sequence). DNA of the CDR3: TGTGCCAGCAATCACCCTCAGGGAGCCCCCTACAATGAGCAGTTCTTC. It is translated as CASNHPQGAPYNEQFF.

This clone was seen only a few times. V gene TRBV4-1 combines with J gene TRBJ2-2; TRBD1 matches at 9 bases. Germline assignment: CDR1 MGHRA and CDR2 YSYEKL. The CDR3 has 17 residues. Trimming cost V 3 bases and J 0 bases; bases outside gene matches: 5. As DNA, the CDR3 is TGCGCCAGCAGCCAGGGACAGGGAAATACGAACACCGGGGAGCTGTTTTTT. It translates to CASSQGQGNTNTGELFF.

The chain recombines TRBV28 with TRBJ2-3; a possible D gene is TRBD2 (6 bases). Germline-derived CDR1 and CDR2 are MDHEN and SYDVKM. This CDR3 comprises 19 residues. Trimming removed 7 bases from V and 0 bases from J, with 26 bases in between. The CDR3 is CASKPGLFLYDASTDTQYF. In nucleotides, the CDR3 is TGTGCCAGCAAACCGGGACTTTTTCTTTACGACGCGAGCACAGATACGCAGTATTTT.

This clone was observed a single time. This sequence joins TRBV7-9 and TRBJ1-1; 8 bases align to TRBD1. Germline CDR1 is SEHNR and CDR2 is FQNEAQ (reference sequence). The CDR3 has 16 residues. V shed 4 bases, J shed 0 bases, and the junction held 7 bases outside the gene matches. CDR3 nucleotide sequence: TGTGCCAGCAGCTCACACAGGGGGGCCATGAACACTGAAGCTTTCTTT. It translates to CASSSHRGAMNTEAFF.

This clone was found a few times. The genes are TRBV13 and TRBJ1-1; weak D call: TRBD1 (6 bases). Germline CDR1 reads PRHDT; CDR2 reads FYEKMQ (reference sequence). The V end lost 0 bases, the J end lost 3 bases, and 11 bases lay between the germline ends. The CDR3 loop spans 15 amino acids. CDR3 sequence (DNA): TGTGCCAGCAGCTTAGGCGGCAGGGGCGACACTGAAGCTTTCTTT. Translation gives CASSLGGRGDTEAFF.

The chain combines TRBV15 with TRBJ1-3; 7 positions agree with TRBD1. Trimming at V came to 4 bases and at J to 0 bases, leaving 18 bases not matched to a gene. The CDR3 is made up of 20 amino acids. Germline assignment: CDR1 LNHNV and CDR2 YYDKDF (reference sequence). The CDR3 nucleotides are TGTGCCACCAGCATTTTACCGGGACAGCTCGACTACAACTCTGGAAACACCATATATTTT. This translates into CATSILPGQLDYNSGNTIYF.

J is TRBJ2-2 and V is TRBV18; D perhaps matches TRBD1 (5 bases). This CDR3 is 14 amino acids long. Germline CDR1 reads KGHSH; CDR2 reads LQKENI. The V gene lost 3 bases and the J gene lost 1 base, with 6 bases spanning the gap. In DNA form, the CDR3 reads TGTGCCAGCTCACCCGACAGGAACACCGGGGAGCTGTTTTTT. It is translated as CASSPDRNTGELFF.

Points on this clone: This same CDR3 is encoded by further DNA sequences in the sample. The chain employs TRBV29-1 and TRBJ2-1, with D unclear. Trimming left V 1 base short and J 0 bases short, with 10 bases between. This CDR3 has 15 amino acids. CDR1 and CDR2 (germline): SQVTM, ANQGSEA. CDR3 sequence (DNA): TGCAGCGTTGAAGGGACCCCGAGCTCCTACAATGAGCAGTTCTTC. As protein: CSVEGTPSSYNEQFF.

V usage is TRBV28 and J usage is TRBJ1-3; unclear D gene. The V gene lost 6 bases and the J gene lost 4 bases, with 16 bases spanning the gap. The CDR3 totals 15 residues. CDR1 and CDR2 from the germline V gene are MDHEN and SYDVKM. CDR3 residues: CASSQSPGEGNTIYF. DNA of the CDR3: TGTGCCAGCAGCCAAAGTCCGGGAGAGGGAAACACCATATATTTT.

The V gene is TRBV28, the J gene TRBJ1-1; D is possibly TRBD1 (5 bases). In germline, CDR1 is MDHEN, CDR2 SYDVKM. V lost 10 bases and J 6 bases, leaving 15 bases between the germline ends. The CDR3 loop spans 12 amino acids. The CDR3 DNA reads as TGTGCCACAGTCGGGGGTGAGGCTGAAGCTTTCTTT. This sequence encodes CATVGGEAEAFF.

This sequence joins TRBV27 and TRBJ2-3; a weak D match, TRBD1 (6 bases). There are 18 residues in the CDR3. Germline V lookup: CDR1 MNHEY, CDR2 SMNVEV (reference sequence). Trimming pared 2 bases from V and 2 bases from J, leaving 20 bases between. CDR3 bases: TGTGCCAGCAGTTTAACGGAACCAACAGGGAGACTCACAGATACGCAGTATTTT. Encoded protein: CASSLTEPTGRLTDTQYF.

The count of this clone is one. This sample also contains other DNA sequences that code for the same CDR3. CDR3 in amino acids: CASSPGTGAYEQYF. The CDR3 nucleotides read TGTGCCAGCAGCCCCGGGACAGGGGCCTACGAGCAGTACTTC. The gene calls are TRBV5-6 and TRBJ2-7, with TRBD1 identical over 10 bases. CDR1 and CDR2 (germline): SGHDT, YYEEEE. V shed 4 bases, J shed 2 bases, and the junction held 3 bases outside the gene matches. The length of the CDR3 is 14 residues.

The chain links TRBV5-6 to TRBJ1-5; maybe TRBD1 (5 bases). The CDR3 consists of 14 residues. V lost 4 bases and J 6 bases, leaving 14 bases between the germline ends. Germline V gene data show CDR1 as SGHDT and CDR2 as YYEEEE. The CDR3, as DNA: TGTGCCAGCAGCCAGGGTTTAGGAGGTCAGCCCCAGCATTTT. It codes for CASSQGLGGQPQHF.

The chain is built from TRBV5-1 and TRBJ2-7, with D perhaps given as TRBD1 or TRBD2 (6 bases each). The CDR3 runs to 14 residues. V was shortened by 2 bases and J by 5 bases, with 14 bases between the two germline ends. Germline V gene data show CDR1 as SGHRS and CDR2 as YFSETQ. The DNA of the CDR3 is TGCGCCAGCAGCTTTTGGCCAGGGGAGGACGAGCAGTACTTC. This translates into CASSFWPGEDEQYF. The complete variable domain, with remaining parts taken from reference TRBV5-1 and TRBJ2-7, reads KAGVTQTPRYLIKTRGQQVTLSCSPISGHRSVSWYQQTPGQGLQFLFEYFSETQRNKGNFPGRFSGRQFSNSRSEMNVSTLELGDSALYLCASSFWPGEDEQYFGPGTRLTVT.

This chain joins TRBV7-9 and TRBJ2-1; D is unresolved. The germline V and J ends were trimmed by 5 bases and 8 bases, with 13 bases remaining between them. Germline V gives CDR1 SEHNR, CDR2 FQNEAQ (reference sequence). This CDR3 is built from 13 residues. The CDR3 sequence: CASSATRADEQFF. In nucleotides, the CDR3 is TGTGCCAGCAGCGCCACACGGGCCGATGAGCAGTTCTTC.